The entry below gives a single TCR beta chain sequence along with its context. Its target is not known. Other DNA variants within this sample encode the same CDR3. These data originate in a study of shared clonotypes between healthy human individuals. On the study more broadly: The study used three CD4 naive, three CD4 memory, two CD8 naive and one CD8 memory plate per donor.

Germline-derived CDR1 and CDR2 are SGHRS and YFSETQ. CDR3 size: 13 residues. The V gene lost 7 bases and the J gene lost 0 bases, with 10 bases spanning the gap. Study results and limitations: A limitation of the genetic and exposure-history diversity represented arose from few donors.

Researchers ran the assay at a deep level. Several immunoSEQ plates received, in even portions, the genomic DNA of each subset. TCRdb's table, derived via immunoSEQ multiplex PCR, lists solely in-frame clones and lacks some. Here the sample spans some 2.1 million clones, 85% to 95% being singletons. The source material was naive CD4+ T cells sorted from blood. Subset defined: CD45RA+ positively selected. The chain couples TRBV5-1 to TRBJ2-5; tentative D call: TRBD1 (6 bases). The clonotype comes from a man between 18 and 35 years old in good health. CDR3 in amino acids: CASSTGNQETQYF. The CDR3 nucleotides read TGCGCCAGCTCCACAGGGAACCAAGAGACCCAGTACTTC.